The sequence of this TCR beta chain was determined in a study of cytomegalovirus exposure and HLA in healthy donors. Background on the study: It was reported in a later analysis that the same platform had been used for the 100 to 150 validation repertoires as for the roughly 700 first-cohort repertoires. Overall study results and limits: Reports credit the classifier with highly specific, highly sensitive diagnosis of cytomegalovirus status. Cytomegalovirus association was listed for approximately 160 TCR beta chains. Generally TCR sequences proved uncommon, though certain public TCRs appeared in numerous donors.

TCRdb keeps only in-frame clones here, not all; method: immunoSEQ multiplex PCR. The sample holds 100,000 to 150,000 clones, around nine tenths seen once. About this clone itself: The antigen is unknown.

The germline CDR1 and CDR2 sequences are SNHLY and FYNNEI. The CDR3 totals 11 residues. Trimming took 8 bases from V and 10 from J, leaving 14 bases between them. The sample was PBMCs. This clonotype was obtained from a woman younger than 35 in good health and CMV-seronegative. V usage is TRBV2 and J usage is TRBJ1-1; D perhaps matches TRBD1 (5 bases). This CDR3 reads CASLRVWGAFF. CDR3 nucleotide sequence: TGTGCCAGCCTCAGGGTTTGGGGAGCTTTCTTT.